These 13 T cell receptor beta chains came from one sample sequenced in a study of shared T cell receptors in the human thymus. Assay: immunoSEQ multiplex PCR; the TCRdb copy retains only in-frame clones and omits some. The sample records about 730,000 clones, 70% to 90% being singletons. The data were also submitted as part of a second study, on human thymus T cells.

Sequencing used thymocytes. The receptor source for this set is a girl under three years old with a congenital heart defect.

The chain is built from TRBV14 and TRBJ1-3; possibly TRBD1 for D (5 bases). CDR1 and CDR2 (germline): SGHDN, FVKESK. V was pared by 4 bases and J by 2 bases, with 24 bases between. CDR3 length equals 19 residues. CDR3 bases: TGTGCCAGCAGCCGGCGGGGCGTTTACCGGGGAGGAGCTGGAAACACCATATATTTT. Protein sequence: CASSRRGVYRGGAGNTIYF.

The chain employs TRBV7-6 and TRBJ2-1; 15 bases are shared with TRBD2. This CDR3 has 17 residues. V shed 5 bases and J 10 bases; nucleotides not matched to a gene: 12. Germline CDR1 and CDR2: SGHVS and FNYEAQ. The CDR3 coding sequence is TGTGCCAGCAGCCCCGGGACTAGCGGGGGGACCCGGTCGGAGCAGTTCTTC. Its translation is CASSPGTSGGTRSEQFF.

This clone was counted between two and nine times. The chain combines TRBV5-6 with TRBJ2-3, with unresolved D. Germline CDR1 is SGHDT and CDR2 is YYEEEE. The CDR3 loop spans 12 amino acids. V dropped 4 bases and J dropped 2 bases, with 5 bases sitting between them. Here the CDR3 reads CASSLYTDTQYF. In DNA, the CDR3 is TGTGCCAGCAGCCTGTACACAGATACGCAGTATTTT.

The chain joins TRBV6-1 to TRBJ1-3; D unresolved. The germline gives CDR1 MNHNS, CDR2 SASEGT. The germline V and J ends were trimmed by 0 bases and 10 bases, with 7 bases remaining between them. The CDR3 sequence is 12 residues long. The DNA of the CDR3 is TGTGCCAGCAGTGAAGCGCCGGGGACCATATATTTT. Its translation is CASSEAPGTIYF.

J is TRBJ1-5 and V is TRBV7-2; D ambiguous. Per germline, CDR1 SGHTA and CDR2 FQGNSA. V dropped 5 bases and J dropped 1 base, with 9 bases sitting between them. The CDR3 runs 14 residues. CDR3 coding DNA: TGTGCCAGCAGCCTGACGGGGAGCAATCAGCCCCAGCATTTT. Encoded protein: CASSLTGSNQPQHF. Filled out from reference TRBV7-2 and TRBJ1-5, the complete variable domain reads GAGVSQSPSNKVTEKGKDVELRCDPISGHTALYWYRQSLGQGLEFLIYFQGNSAPDKSGLPSDRFSAERTGGSVSTLTIQRTQQEDSAVYLCASSLTGSNQPQHFGDGTRLSIL.

The rearrangement joins TRBV25-1 to TRBJ2-1; 8 bases agree with TRBD2. The germline gives CDR1 MGHDK, CDR2 SYGVNS. The CDR3 covers 12 residues. Trimming cost V 4 bases and J 12 bases; bases outside gene matches: 5. This CDR3 reads CASSGRGGLQFF. The CDR3 DNA is TGTGCCAGCAGTGGTCGGGGGGGCCTGCAGTTCTTC.

The chain has TRBV5-6 and TRBJ2-7; 8 nucleotides match TRBD1. Germline loops: CDR1 SGHDT, CDR2 YYEEEE. Trimming cost V 3 bases and J 0 bases; bases outside gene matches: 5. The length of the CDR3 is 15 residues. The CDR3 bases are TGTGCCAGCAGCTGGACAGGGCAATTCTCCTACGAGCAGTACTTC. Amino acid sequence: CASSWTGQFSYEQYF.

The chain uses TRBV19 and TRBJ1-4, with TRBD1 as a possible D gene (5 bases). Trimming left V 1 base short and J 5 bases short, with 17 bases between. This CDR3 comprises 17 residues. Germline loops: CDR1 LNHDA, CDR2 SQIVND (reference sequence). CDR3 protein: CASSIGGDLSENEKLFF. CDR3 nucleotide sequence: TGTGCCAGTAGTATAGGGGGGGACCTCAGCGAGAATGAAAAACTGTTTTTT.

The V and J genes are TRBV13 and TRBJ1-2; 7 bases fit TRBD1. CDR3 length: 14 amino acids. The germline CDR1 and CDR2 sequences are PRHDT and FYEKMQ (reference sequence). The V and J ends lost 9 bases and 3 bases, in that order; junction bases with no gene match: 10. The CDR3 reads CASANRGIYYGYTF. The CDR3, as DNA: TGTGCCAGTGCCAACAGGGGAATTTACTATGGCTACACCTTC.

The chain joins TRBV10-2 to TRBJ1-2, with unresolved D. The V gene's germline CDR1 is WSHSY and CDR2 SAAADI. V lost 1 base and J 6 bases, leaving 6 bases between the germline ends. The CDR3 length is 12 residues. CDR3 DNA sequence: TGCGCCAGCAGTGAGTGGGAGGATGGCTACACCTTC. Its protein product is CASSEWEDGYTF.

The J gene is TRBJ1-3, the V gene TRBV9; D gene uncertain. Germline lookup yields CDR1 SGDLS and CDR2 YYNGEE. V lost 3 bases to trimming and J lost 0 bases, with 10 bases between them. The CDR3 is made up of 15 amino acids. DNA of the CDR3: TGTGCCAGCAGCGCCCACTATCGCTCTGGAAACACCATATATTTT. Translating it yields CASSAHYRSGNTIYF. The whole variable domain, filled in from reference TRBV9 and TRBJ1-3, reads DSGVTQTPKHLITATGQRVTLRCSPRSGDLSVYWYQQSLDQGLQFLIQYYNGEERAKGNILERFSAQQFPDLHSELNLSSLELGDSALYFCASSAHYRSGNTIYFGEGSWLTVV.

The J gene is TRBJ2-6, the V gene TRBV15; possible D gene TRBD1, 7 bases. Per germline, CDR1 LNHNV and CDR2 YYDKDF (reference sequence). V lost 0 bases and J 2 bases, leaving 23 bases between the germline ends. The CDR3 has 21 amino acids. This CDR3 reads CATSRDPLPGGFFPGANVLTF. The CDR3 DNA reads TGTGCCACCAGCAGAGATCCTCTACCAGGGGGGTTCTTCCCTGGGGCCAACGTCCTGACTTTC.

This rearrangement joins TRBV15 to TRBJ1-6; 8 bases match TRBD1. Germline V lookup: CDR1 LNHNV, CDR2 YYDKDF (reference sequence). The junction had 7 bases not matched to a gene; V was cut back by 4 bases and J by 5 bases. This CDR3 comprises 16 residues. The CDR3 here is CATSTAGGLNNSPLHF. The CDR3 DNA follows: TGTGCCACCAGCACGGCAGGGGGCTTAAATAATTCACCCCTCCACTTT.